Listed below are T cell receptor beta chains from one sample, sequenced in a study of cytomegalovirus exposure and HLA in healthy donors. Assay: immunoSEQ multiplex PCR; the TCRdb copy retains only in-frame clones and omits some. Counted here are 150,000 or so clones, around 9.7% occurring once; the ten biggest clones make up roughly 1.9%. Sample: PBMCs. Receptors were obtained from a man aged 50 or older in good health and CMV-seronegative. The CDR3 runs from the conserved cysteine through the conserved F or W. The order of the fields is D gene, clone size, V gene, J gene, CDR3 protein, CDR3 DNA. A D gene is named only where the DNA matches it firmly. Clone size, where shown, is once, few, many, or a class for clones that have expanded.

-	-	TRBV7-8	TRBJ2-3	CASSQGGSAPDTQYF	TGTGCCAGCAGCCAGGGCGGCAGCGCCCCAGATACGCAGTATTTT
-	few	TRBV4-1	TRBJ2-3	CASSQTSTDTQYF	TGCGCCAGCAGCCAAACTAGCACAGATACGCAGTATTTT
-	-	TRBV27	TRBJ1-1	CASSRFLNTEAFF	TGTGCCAGCAGTCGGTTTTTGAACACTGAAGCTTTCTTT
-	-	TRBV6-1	TRBJ1-1	CASSEGEGRAGAFF	TGTGCCAGCAGTGAAGGGGAGGGTAGGGCTGGGGCTTTCTTT
TRBD1	few	TRBV6-1	TRBJ2-1	CASTAGGSYNEQFF	TGTGCCAGCACCGCAGGGGGATCCTACAATGAGCAGTTCTTC
-	many	TRBV29-1	TRBJ1-1	CSVGEGAGTHREAFF	TGCAGCGTTGGGGAAGGGGCCGGAACTCACAGGGAAGCTTTCTTT
-	-	TRBV27	TRBJ2-7	CASSTQQGRSYEQYF	TGTGCCAGCAGTACCCAACAGGGTAGGTCCTACGAGCAGTACTTC
-	-	TRBV7-2	TRBJ1-1	CASSSWAGGTEAFF	TGTGCCAGCAGCTCGTGGGCCGGGGGGACTGAAGCTTTCTTT
-	-	TRBV29-1	TRBJ1-5	CSVTDRMDQPQHF	TGCAGCGTCACCGACAGGATGGATCAGCCCCAGCATTTT
TRBD1	few	TRBV5-4	TRBJ1-1	CASSRGTGLMNTEAFF	TGTGCCAGCAGCAGAGGGACAGGGTTAATGAACACTGAAGCTTTCTTT
TRBD1	-	TRBV28	TRBJ2-2	CASSLRKMDRGLTGELFF	TGTGCCAGCAGTTTACGGAAGATGGACAGGGGGCTGACCGGGGAGCTGTTTTTT
-	-	TRBV29-1	TRBJ1-2	CSVDGRGLHGYTF	TGCAGCGTTGATGGGCGGGGTTTGCATGGCTACACCTTC
-	-	TRBV30	TRBJ2-3	CAWSVGAEDTQYF	TGTGCCTGGAGTGTTGGAGCGGAAGATACGCAGTATTTT
TRBD1	-	TRBV7-9	TRBJ1-5	CASSLGQGAVQPQHF	TGTGCCAGCAGCTTAGGACAGGGGGCGGTTCAGCCCCAGCATTTT
TRBD2	few	TRBV30	TRBJ2-5	CAWSVGWLAGGQETQYF	TGTGCCTGGAGTGTCGGTTGGCTAGCGGGAGGGCAAGAGACCCAGTACTTC
TRBD2	few	TRBV5-1	TRBJ2-1	CASSLAAGGLYNEQFF	TGCGCCAGCAGCTTGGCGGCGGGGGGACTTTACAATGAGCAGTTCTTC
-	-	TRBV7-2	TRBJ1-1	CASSFIGGVEAEAFF	TGTGCCAGCAGCTTTATTGGGGGGGTGGAGGCTGAAGCTTTCTTT
-	few	TRBV5-4	TRBJ1-5	CASSLGSGNQPQHF	TGTGCCAGCAGCTTGGGTTCGGGCAATCAGCCCCAGCATTTT
TRBD2	once	TRBV6-4	TRBJ2-1	CASSKLAGTYNEQFF	TGTGCCAGCAGTAAACTAGCGGGGACTTACAATGAGCAGTTCTTC
TRBD2	-	TRBV6-6	TRBJ2-7	CASSYEWSGGAYEQYF	TGTGCCAGCAGTTACGAGTGGAGCGGGGGGGCCTACGAGCAGTACTTC
-	-	TRBV2	TRBJ1-1	CASRGLLISTEAFF	TGTGCCAGCAGGGGCCTTCTTATCAGCACTGAAGCTTTCTTT
-	-	TRBV2	TRBJ1-5	CASSPGQSYSNQPQHF	TGTGCCAGCAGTCCTGGACAGTCGTATAGCAATCAGCCCCAGCATTTT
TRBD1	few	TRBV7-2	TRBJ1-5	CASSLRTGDNQPQHF	TGTGCCAGCAGCTTGAGGACAGGGGACAATCAGCCCCAGCATTTT
-	few	TRBV6-5	TRBJ2-7	CASSSLWGHYEQYF	TGTGCCAGCAGCTCCCTCTGGGGCCACTACGAGCAGTACTTC
TRBD1	-	TRBV7-3	TRBJ2-6	CASSLGQHSGANVLTF	TGTGCCAGCAGCCTGGGACAGCACTCTGGGGCCAACGTCCTGACTTTC
TRBD1	few	TRBV6-5	TRBJ1-2	CASSSDRGQMGGYTF	TGTGCCAGCAGTAGTGACAGGGGGCAAATGGGTGGCTACACCTTC
-	few	TRBV5-1	TRBJ2-7	CASSPGTVGSYEQYF	TGCGCCAGCAGCCCCGGGACTGTGGGCTCCTACGAGCAGTACTTC
-	few	TRBV19	TRBJ1-2	CASSFSGYYGYTF	TGTGCCAGTAGTTTTTCCGGGTACTATGGCTACACCTTC
-	-	TRBV19	TRBJ1-1	CASSISQNTEAFF	TGTGCCAGTAGTATTAGCCAGAACACTGAAGCTTTCTTT
-	few	TRBV6-6	TRBJ2-7	CASERLTGTYEQYF	TGTGCCAGCGAGAGACTGACGGGGACCTACGAGCAGTACTTC
-	few	TRBV28	TRBJ2-7	CASSLPGVLNYEQYF	TGTGCCAGCAGTTTACCGGGGGTATTAAACTACGAGCAGTACTTC
TRBD2	-	TRBV5-5	TRBJ2-1	CASSETRGGRDYNEQFF	TGTGCCAGCAGCGAAACGAGGGGCGGGAGGGATTACAATGAGCAGTTCTTC
TRBD2	-	TRBV6-1	TRBJ2-5	CASSEAFGGAGGQETQYF	TGTGCCAGCAGTGAAGCCTTTGGAGGAGCGGGGGGACAAGAGACCCAGTACTTC
-	-	TRBV5-6	TRBJ1-5	CASSLGTVSNQPQHF	TGTGCCAGCAGCTTGGGGACAGTGAGCAATCAGCCCCAGCATTTT
TRBD2	-	TRBV2	TRBJ2-7	CASSVLSGTSAEQYF	TGTGCCAGCAGCGTACTGTCCGGGACTAGCGCCGAGCAGTACTTC
-	-	TRBV2	TRBJ1-5	CASREVRGSNQPQHF	TGTGCCAGCAGAGAGGTCCGGGGAAGCAATCAGCCCCAGCATTTT
TRBD1	few	TRBV6-6	TRBJ1-4	CASSYGQGAIKLFF	TGTGCCAGCAGTTACGGGCAGGGGGCAATTAAACTGTTTTTT
TRBD2	few	TRBV30	TRBJ2-6	CAWSVGRGATGANVLTF	TGTGCCTGGAGTGTCGGGCGGGGGGCGACGGGGGCCAACGTCCTGACTTTC
TRBD1	few	TRBV28	TRBJ1-1	CASINTGDWTEAFF	TGTGCCAGCATTAATACAGGGGATTGGACTGAAGCTTTCTTT
-	few	TRBV5-1	TRBJ1-2	CASSLTANADYGYTF	TGCGCCAGCAGCTTGACTGCGAATGCGGACTATGGCTACACCTTC
TRBD1	-	TRBV28	TRBJ2-3	CASSLEGQVRTDTQYF	TGTGCCAGCAGTTTAGAGGGACAGGTGCGCACAGATACGCAGTATTTT
-	few	TRBV23-1	TRBJ2-6	CASSPSDSIPNVLTF	TGCGCCAGCAGTCCTTCCGACAGTATCCCCAACGTCCTGACTTTC
TRBD2	-	TRBV11-1	TRBJ2-7	CASSSLAGGDYEQYF	TGTGCCAGCAGCTCCCTAGCGGGAGGGGACTACGAGCAGTACTTC
TRBD1	-	TRBV29-1	TRBJ1-1	CSALKDRGEAFF	TGCAGCGCCCTCAAGGACAGGGGAGAAGCTTTCTTT
-	-	TRBV6-1	TRBJ2-7	CASSEAGRPPGYEQYF	TGTGCCAGCAGTGAAGCAGGCAGGCCCCCTGGCTACGAGCAGTACTTC
-	few	TRBV28	TRBJ1-2	CASRSGGYYGYTF	TGTGCTAGCAGGAGCGGGGGGTACTATGGCTACACCTTC
-	-	TRBV30	TRBJ2-2	CAWSAYNTGELFF	TGTGCCTGGAGTGCCTATAACACCGGGGAGCTGTTTTTT
TRBD1	few	TRBV28	TRBJ2-7	CASSPSGTGRRDPYF	TGTGCCAGCAGTCCGTCCGGGACAGGACGCCGCGACCCCTACTTC